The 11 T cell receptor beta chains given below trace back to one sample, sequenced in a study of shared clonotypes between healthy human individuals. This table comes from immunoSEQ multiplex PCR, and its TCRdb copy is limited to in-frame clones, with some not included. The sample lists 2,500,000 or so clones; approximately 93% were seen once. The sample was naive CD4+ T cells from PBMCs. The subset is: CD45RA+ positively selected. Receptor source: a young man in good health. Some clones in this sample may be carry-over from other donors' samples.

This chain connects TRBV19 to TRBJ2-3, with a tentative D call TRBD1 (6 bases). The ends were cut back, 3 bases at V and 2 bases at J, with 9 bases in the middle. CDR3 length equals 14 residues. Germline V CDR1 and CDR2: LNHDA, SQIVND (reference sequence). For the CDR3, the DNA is TGTGCCAGTAGTATTGGACAGACCACAGATACGCAGTATTTT. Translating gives CASSIGQTTDTQYF.

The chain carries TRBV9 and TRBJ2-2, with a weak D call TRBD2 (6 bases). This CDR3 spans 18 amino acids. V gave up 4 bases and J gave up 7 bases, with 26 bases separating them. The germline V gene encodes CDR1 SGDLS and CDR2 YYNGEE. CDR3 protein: CASSSPRGKLVPDGELFF. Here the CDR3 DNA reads TGTGCCAGCAGCTCTCCTCGGGGGAAACTAGTGCCAGACGGGGAGCTGTTTTTT.

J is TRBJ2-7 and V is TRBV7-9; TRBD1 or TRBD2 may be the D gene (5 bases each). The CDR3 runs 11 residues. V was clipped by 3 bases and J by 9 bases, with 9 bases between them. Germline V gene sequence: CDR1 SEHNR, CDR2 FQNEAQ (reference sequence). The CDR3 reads CASSFEGRQYF. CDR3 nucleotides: TGTGCCAGCAGCTTCGAGGGACGGCAGTACTTC.

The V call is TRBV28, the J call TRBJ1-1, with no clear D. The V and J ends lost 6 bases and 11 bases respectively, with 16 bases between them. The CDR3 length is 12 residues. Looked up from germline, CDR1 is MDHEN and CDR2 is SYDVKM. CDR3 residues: CASRSPTLSAFF. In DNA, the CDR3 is TGTGCCAGCAGATCCCCTACCCTATCGGCTTTCTTT.

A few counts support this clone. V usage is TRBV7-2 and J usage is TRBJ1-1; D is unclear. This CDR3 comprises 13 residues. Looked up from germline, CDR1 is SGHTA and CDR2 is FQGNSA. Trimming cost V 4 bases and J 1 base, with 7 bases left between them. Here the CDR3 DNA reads TGTGCCAGCAGCTCGAGGGCGAACACTGAAGCTTTCTTT. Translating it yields CASSSRANTEAFF.

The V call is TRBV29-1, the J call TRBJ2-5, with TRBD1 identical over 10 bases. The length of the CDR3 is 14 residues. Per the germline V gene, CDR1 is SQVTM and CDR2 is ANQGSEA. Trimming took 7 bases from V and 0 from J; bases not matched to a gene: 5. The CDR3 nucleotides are TGCAGCGGCCGGGACAGGGGTAACCAAGAGACCCAGTACTTC. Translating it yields CSGRDRGNQETQYF. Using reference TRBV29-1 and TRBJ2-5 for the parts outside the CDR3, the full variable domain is SAVISQKPSRDICQRGTSLTIQCQVDSQVTMMFWYRQQPGQSLTLIATANQGSEATYESGFVIDKFPISRPNLTFSTLTVSNMSPEDSSIYLCSGRDRGNQETQYFGPGTRLLVL.

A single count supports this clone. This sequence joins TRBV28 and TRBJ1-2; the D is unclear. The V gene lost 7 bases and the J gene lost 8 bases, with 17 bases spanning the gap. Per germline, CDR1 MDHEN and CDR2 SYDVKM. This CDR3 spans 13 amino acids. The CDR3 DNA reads TGTGCCAGCATACATCCCTCTGCGGGGGGCTACACCTTC. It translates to CASIHPSAGGYTF.

The CDR3 DNA reads as TGTGCCAGCTCAACGTGGGGCGATGGGACAGATACGCAGTATTTT. It encodes CASSTWGDGTDTQYF. This chain connects TRBV18 to TRBJ2-3; the D gene is possibly TRBD1 (5 bases). Germline assignment: CDR1 KGHSH and CDR2 LQKENI. Trimming stripped 5 bases from V and 3 bases from J, with 15 bases between. This CDR3 is 15 amino acids long.

CDR3 in DNA: TGTGCCAGCAGTGCGAGGACAGGTCCTTTTACTGAAGCTTTCTTT. Encoded protein: CASSARTGPFTEAFF. The J gene is TRBJ1-1, the V gene TRBV2, with 7 bases aligning to TRBD1. Germline CDR1 is SNHLY and CDR2 is FYNNEI. With 4 bases clipped from V and 5 bases from J, the junction kept 10 bases outside the gene matches. The CDR3 consists of 15 residues.

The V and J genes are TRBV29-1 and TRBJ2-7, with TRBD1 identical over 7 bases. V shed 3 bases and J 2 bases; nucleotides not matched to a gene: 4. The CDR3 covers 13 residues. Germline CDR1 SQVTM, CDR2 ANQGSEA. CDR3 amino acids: CSVEIGGAYEQYF. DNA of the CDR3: TGCAGCGTTGAGATAGGGGGCGCCTACGAGCAGTACTTC.

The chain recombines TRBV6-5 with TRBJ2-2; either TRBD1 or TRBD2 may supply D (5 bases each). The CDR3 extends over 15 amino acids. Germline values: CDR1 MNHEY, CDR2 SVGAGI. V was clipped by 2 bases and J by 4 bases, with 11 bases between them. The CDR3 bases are TGTGCCAGCAGTTACAGGGCAGGGACCACCGGGGAGCTGTTTTTT. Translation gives CASSYRAGTTGELFF.